Listed here are 9 T cell receptor beta chains from one sample, sequenced in a study of blood T cell repertoires in COVID-19. Clones were read by immunoSEQ multiplex PCR, and TCRdb kept only the in-frame ones, dropping some. The table has around 280,000 clones, nearly 90% seen once; the top ten hold approximately 10%. The source material was peripheral blood. These TCRs come from a woman aged 25 to 39 with COVID-19, enrolled during active disease.

This clone was seen once. The V call is TRBV7-9, the J call TRBJ1-2; 7 nucleotides agree with TRBD1. Germline V CDR1 and CDR2: SEHNR, FQNEAQ (reference sequence). This CDR3 comprises 16 residues. After removal of 5 bases from V and 2 bases from J, the junction contained 11 bases not matched to a gene. CDR3 sequence (DNA): TGTGCCAGCAGCCTTCTCCCGACAGGGAAAAACTATGGCTACACCTTC. Amino acid sequence: CASSLLPTGKNYGYTF.

The chain employs TRBV5-1 and TRBJ2-3, with a weak D call TRBD1 (5 bases). The CDR3 extends over 15 amino acids. Trimming stripped 4 bases from V and 2 bases from J, with 14 bases between. CDR1 is SGHRS, CDR2 YFSETQ, per germline. CDR3 in amino acids: CASSPMTANTDTQYF. CDR3 DNA sequence: TGCGCCAGCAGCCCGATGACAGCGAACACAGATACGCAGTATTTT.

V gene TRBV4-1 combines with J gene TRBJ1-1, with 9 bases that match TRBD1. The length of the CDR3 is 14 residues. Germline trimming cut 3 bases from V and 4 bases from J; bases unmatched to any gene: 3. CDR1 is MGHRA, CDR2 YSYEKL, per germline. This CDR3 reads CASSHSTGGTEAFF. CDR3 nucleotides: TGCGCCAGCAGCCACTCGACAGGGGGCACTGAAGCTTTCTTT.

This clone was counted once. The chain recombines TRBV3-1 (or the pseudogene TRBV3-2) with TRBJ2-5, with TRBD2 matching 10 bases. The CDR3 runs 15 residues. V dropped 5 bases and J dropped 9; count of bases not matched to a gene: 12. Germline V CDR1 and CDR2: LGHDT, YNNKEL (reference sequence). CDR3 region: CASSLGAGGTRAQYF. The CDR3 nucleotides are TGTGCCAGCAGCTTGGGAGCGGGGGGGACCAGGGCCCAGTACTTC.

The chain joins TRBV9 to TRBJ2-4; 12 bases map to TRBD2. The CDR3 spans 16 residues. The V segment lost 4 bases and the J segment 5 bases; nucleotides outside the gene matches: 7. Germline V gene data show CDR1 as SGDLS and CDR2 as YYNGEE. CDR3 in DNA: TGTGCCAGCAGCTTAGGACTAGCGGGGACCGAAAACATTCAGTACTTC. Its protein product is CASSLGLAGTENIQYF.

The J gene is TRBJ2-7, the V gene TRBV27; D remains ambiguous. V was shortened by 2 bases and J by 1 base, with 9 bases between the two germline ends. The CDR3 runs to 14 residues. CDR1 and CDR2 from the germline V gene are MNHEY and SMNVEV (reference sequence). Here the CDR3 reads CASSLEVDSYEQYF. CDR3 bases: TGTGCCAGCAGTTTAGAGGTGGATTCCTACGAGCAGTACTTC.

This sequence joins TRBV6-1 and TRBJ2-7; D may be TRBD1 (6 bases). The germline V and J ends were trimmed by 3 bases and 8 bases, with 23 bases remaining between them. Germline CDR1 is MNHNS and CDR2 is SASEGT. CDR3 length equals 16 residues. CDR3 sequence reads: CASSEEHRVTSSKQYF. CDR3 DNA: TGTGCCAGCAGTGAGGAACACAGGGTAACCTCCTCTAAGCAGTACTTC.

V and J are TRBV20-1 and TRBJ1-4; D remains ambiguous. Trimming removed 3 bases at V and 10 bases at J, with 21 bases between. CDR3 length: 15 amino acids. The V gene's germline CDR1 is DFQATT and CDR2 SNEGSKA (reference sequence). DNA for the CDR3: TGCAGTGCTAGTTTTCGCCCCCCCCGGCGGGCAAAACTGTTTTTT. Its translation: CSASFRPPRRAKLFF.

V usage is TRBV5-6 and J usage is TRBJ2-7; D gene ambiguous. V dropped 0 bases and J dropped 4 bases, with 17 bases sitting between them. From germline, CDR1 is SGHDT and CDR2 YYEEEE. This CDR3 contains 16 residues. The CDR3 region is CASSLANVPLLYEQYF. As DNA, the CDR3 is TGTGCCAGCAGCTTGGCCAACGTTCCACTCCTATACGAGCAGTACTTC.